This T cell receptor beta chain was documented in a study of T cell repertoires in cytomegalovirus infection (dated by TCRdb to between 2018 and 2020). Study-wide context: The HLA type of each donor mattered for the analysis, because public TCR beta signatures pointed to carriage of CMV infection along with the matching HLA type. The paper as a whole reports these results and caveats: The ex vivo response was dominated by HLA-C-restricted CMV-specific TCR beta clonotypes, and the single most frequent clonotype in two of eight donors was supplied by these HLA-C-restricted clonotypes. Cumulative frequency of public TCR beta family members discriminated carriers of CMV infection plus the relevant HLA type in this cohort and an independent approximately 400-donor cohort.

For sequencing, an Illumina HiSeq 1500 was employed. TCRdb handled the public reads itself, with Q25 trimming in fastp and clone calling in MiXCR, and kept productive beta chains. All rows with the same CDR3 protein become a single entry with the most common DNA and genes. The table for this sample lists around 490,000 distinct CDR3 sequences; around 27% of them were counted only once. The top ten clonotypes cover over 10% of the sample. The germline V gene sets CDR1 to SGHTA and CDR2 to FQGNSA. From the cysteine up to the phenylalanine, the CDR3 has a length of 14 residues. Solely the CDR3 DNA is kept, with 42 bases framed from the first base. V is reduced by 2 bases and J by 1 base, leaving a spacing of 8 bases between them. In this sample, this clonotype turned up many times. Which antigen it targets is not known. One base away there is no much larger clone; base qualities are not given.

The source is a human donor in good health (CMV status not recorded). Some clones in this sample may be carry-over from other donors' samples. The source material was PBMCs. The receptor chain draws on TRBV7-2 and TRBJ1-2; the D gene cannot be resolved reliably. The DNA is TGTGCCAGCAGCTTATCTCAGTTTAACTATGGCTACACCTTC. This is translated as CASSLSQFNYGYTF.